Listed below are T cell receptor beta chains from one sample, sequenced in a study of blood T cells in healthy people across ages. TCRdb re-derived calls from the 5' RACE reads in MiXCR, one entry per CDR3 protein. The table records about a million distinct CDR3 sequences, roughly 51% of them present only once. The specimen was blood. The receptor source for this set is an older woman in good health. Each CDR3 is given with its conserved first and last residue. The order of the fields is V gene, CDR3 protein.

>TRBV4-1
CASSLGGGGYSNQPQHF
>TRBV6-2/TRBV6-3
CASSATSVSTDTQYF
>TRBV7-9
CASSFWNQETQYF
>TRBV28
CASSLIRRGKSSYEQYF
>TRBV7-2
CASSLRTGDYNEQFF
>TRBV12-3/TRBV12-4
CASSAGTGIVETQYF
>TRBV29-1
CSVEWEEQFF
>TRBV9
CASSAVGQGGQETQYF
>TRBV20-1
CSARPTLSREFPYPYNEQFF
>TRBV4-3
CASSQGRGRNNEQFF
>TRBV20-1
CSASFRGGVEETQYF
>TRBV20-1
CSARNGEGGYTF
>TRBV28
CASSSTIITRLIQPQHF
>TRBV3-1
CASSQNFQNEQFF
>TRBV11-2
CASSPVRGILGEQYF
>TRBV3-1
CASSLPTAKNIQYF
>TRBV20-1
CSARDWREQYF
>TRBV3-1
CASSQPGRDGYTF
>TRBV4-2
CAGSQDRRQGSYEQYF
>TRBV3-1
CASSQVHYEQYF
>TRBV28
CASSLGGPTYEQYF
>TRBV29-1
CSAPQGATDTQYF
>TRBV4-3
CASSQDLLGTQYF
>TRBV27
CASRKTSVDTGELFF
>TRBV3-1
CASSQVALDEQFF
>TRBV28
CAGSLLPRGPGETQYF
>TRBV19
CASSIAGGLSYEQYF
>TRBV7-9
CASSLGQGPRGYTF
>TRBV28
CASSLPPSDPGYTF
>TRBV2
CASNEGWLNEQFF
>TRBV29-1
CSVDRDHYNEQFF
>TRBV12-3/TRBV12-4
CASVGQLNQPQHF
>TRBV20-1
CSARGKGGRASDTQYF
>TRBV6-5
CASSYIGDMSYEQYF
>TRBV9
CASSGGTGPWVRGANVLTF
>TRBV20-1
CSAEREATYEQYF
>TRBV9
CASSPRASGIYNEQFF
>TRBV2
CASSDIRNSGANVLTF
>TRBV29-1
CSVLPEGTGYNEQFF
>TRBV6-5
CATQTSDADTQYF
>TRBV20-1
CSASTRSPYEQYF
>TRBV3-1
CASSQASGQGEKLFF
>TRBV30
CAWSRDRGPEQYF
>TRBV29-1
CSVEARTSRGEQFF
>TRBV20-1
CSAAGTSLYRELFF
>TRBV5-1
CASSWGGQGNRETQYF
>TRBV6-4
CASSDSARGRPFF
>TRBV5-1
CASSLWLGISGANVLTF
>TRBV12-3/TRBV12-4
CASTPDRGGTQYF
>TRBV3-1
CASSQRRPSATDTQYF
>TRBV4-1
CASSVGGAGGEQYF
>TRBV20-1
CSARERAWYSSYEQYF
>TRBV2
CASNRAGIDTEAFF
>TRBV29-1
CSVTRTSGGTDTQYF
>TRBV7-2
CASSLDDGEDQPQHF
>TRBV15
CATRAGGANQPQHF
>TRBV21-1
CASSSSEGRSFYEQYF
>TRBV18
CASSPSGTVAYEQYF
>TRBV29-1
CSVRTSGRDTGELFF